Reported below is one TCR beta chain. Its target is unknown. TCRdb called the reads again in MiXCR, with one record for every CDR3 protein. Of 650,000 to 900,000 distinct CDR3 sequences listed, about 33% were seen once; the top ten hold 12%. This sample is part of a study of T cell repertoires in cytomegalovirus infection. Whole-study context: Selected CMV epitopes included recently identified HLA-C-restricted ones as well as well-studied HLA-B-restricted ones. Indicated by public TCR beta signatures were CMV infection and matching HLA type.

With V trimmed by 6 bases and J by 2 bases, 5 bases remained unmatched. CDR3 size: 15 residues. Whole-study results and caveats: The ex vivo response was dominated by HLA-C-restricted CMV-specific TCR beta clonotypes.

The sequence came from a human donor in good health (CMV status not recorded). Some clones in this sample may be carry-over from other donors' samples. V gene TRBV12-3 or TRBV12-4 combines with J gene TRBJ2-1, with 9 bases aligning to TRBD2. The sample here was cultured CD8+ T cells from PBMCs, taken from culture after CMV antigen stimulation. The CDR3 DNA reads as TGTGCCAGCAGACTAAGCGGGGGGCCCTACAATGAGCAGTTCTTC. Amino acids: CASRLSGGPYNEQFF.